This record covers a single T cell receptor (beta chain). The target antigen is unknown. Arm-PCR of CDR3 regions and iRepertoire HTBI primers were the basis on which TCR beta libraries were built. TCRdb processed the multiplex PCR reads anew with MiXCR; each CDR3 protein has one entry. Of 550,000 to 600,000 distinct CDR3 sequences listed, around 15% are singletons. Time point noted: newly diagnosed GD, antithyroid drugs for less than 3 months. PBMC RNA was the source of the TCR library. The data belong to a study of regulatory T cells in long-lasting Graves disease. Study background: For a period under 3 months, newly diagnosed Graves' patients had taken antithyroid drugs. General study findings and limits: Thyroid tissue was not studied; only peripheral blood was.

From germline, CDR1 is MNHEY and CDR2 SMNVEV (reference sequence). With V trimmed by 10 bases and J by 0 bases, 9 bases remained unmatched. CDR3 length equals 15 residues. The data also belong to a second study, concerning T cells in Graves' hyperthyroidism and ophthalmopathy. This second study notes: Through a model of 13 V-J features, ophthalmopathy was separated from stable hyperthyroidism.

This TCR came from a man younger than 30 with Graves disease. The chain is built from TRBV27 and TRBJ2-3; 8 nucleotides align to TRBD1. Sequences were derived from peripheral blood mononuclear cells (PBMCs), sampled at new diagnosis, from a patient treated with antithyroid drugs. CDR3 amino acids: CATVGQGASTDTQYF. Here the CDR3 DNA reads TGTGCCACCGTCGGGCAGGGGGCGAGCACAGATACGCAGTATTTT.